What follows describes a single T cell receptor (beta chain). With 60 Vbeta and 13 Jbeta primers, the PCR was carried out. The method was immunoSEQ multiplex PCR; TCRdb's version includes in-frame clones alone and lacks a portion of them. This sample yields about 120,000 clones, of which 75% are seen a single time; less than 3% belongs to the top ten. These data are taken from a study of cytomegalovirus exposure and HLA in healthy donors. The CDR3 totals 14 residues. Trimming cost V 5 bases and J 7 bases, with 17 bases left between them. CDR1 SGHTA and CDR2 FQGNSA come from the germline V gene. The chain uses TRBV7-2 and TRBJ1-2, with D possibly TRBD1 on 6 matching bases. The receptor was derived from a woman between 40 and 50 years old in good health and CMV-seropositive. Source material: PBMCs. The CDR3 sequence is CASSVGHPDSGYTF. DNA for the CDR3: TGTGCCAGCAGCGTGGGACACCCGGACTCTGGCTACACCTTC.